The text below deals with one T cell receptor beta chain. The V and J ends lost 0 bases and 4 bases respectively, with 7 bases between them. Per germline, CDR1 SGDLS and CDR2 YYNGEE. This CDR3 spans 13 amino acids. This entry belongs to a study of blood T cell repertoires in COVID-19. Using immunoSEQ multiplex PCR, the repertoire was profiled, and TCRdb retains in-frame clones only, with some absent. The table shows about 190,000 clones, with about 88% occurring only once. This rearrangement joins TRBV9 to TRBJ2-5; D is possibly TRBD1 (6 bases). The source of this sequence is a middle-aged woman in a cohort exposed to, infected with or recovered from COVID-19 (not recorded which). The sample taken for sequencing was PBMCs or T cells enriched from blood (not recorded which). The CDR3 loop reads CASSVGRGETQYF. The CDR3 nucleotides read TGTGCCAGCAGCGTAGGCAGGGGAGAGACCCAGTACTTC.